The clone carrying this T cell receptor (beta chain) showed up just once. The antigen is not known. TCRdb ran MiXCR on the reads and lists one entry per CDR3 protein. The sample carries more than 300,000 distinct CDR3 sequences, about 35% recorded once. These data come from a study of T cell repertoires in cytomegalovirus infection. Overall study results and limits: What dominated the ex vivo response were HLA-C-restricted CMV-specific TCR beta clonotypes.

Germline CDR1 and CDR2: SGHDN and FVKESK. The CDR3 loop spans 16 amino acids. Trimming took 5 bases from V and 6 from J; bases not matched to a gene: 12. The chain recombines TRBV14 with TRBJ2-1; 8 nucleotides line up with TRBD2. Source: cultured PBMCs, taken from culture after CMV antigen stimulation. This TCR was sampled from a human donor in good health (CMV status not recorded). Some clones in this sample may be carry-over from other donors' samples. The CDR3 nucleotides are TGTGCCAGCAGCTACTTAGCGGGATCTTCTTCCAATGAGCAGTTCTTC. Protein product: CASSYLAGSSSNEQFF.